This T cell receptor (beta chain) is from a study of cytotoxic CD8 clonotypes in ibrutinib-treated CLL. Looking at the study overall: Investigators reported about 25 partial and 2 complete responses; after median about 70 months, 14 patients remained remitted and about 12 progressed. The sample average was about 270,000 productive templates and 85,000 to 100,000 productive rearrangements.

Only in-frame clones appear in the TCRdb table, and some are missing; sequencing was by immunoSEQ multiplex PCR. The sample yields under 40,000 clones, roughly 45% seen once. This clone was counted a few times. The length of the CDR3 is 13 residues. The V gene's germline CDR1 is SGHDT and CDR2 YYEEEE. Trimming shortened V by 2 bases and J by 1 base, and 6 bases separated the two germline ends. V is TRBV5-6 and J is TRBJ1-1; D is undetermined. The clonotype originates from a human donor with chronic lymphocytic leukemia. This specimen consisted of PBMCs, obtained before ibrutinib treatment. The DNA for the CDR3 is TGTGCCAGCAGCTTCGGGCGGAACACTGAAGCTTTCTTT. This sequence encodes CASSFGRNTEAFF. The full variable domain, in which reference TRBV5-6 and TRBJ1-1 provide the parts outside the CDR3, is DAGVTQSPTHLIKTRGQQVTLRCSPKSGHDTVSWYQQALGQGPQFIFQYYEEEERQRGNFPDRFSGHQFPNYSSELNVNALLLGDSALYLCASSFGRNTEAFFGQGTRLTVV.